This T cell receptor beta chain emerged from a study of T cell responses to AZD1222 COVID-19 vaccine. Assay used: immunoSEQ multiplex PCR; TCRdb lists only in-frame clones, some missing. The sample holds 100,000 to 150,000 clones; around 86% are singletons and the top ten take 5% to 7.5%. The sequence was obtained from an adult in good health. The sample here was peripheral blood, taken on day 0 of AZD1222 vaccination.

CDR3 sequence: CASSQDAGFQPQHF. The CDR3 DNA reads TGCGCCAGCAGCCAAGACGCGGGTTTTCAGCCCCAGCATTTT. The chain uses TRBV4-3 and TRBJ1-5; D gene unclear. The length of the CDR3 is 14 residues. In germline, CDR1 is LGHNA, CDR2 YSLEER. The V end was cut by 0 bases, the J end by 6 bases, with 9 bases between.